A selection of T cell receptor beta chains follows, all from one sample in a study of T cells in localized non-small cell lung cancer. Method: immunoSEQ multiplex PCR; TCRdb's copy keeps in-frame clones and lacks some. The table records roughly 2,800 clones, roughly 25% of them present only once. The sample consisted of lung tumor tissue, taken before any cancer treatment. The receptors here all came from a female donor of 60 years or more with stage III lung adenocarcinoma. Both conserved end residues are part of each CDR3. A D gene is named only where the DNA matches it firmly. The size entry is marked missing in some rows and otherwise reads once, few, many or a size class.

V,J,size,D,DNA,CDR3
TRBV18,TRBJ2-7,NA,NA,TGTGCCAGCTCACCGGAGACAGGCACCTACGAGCAGTACTTC,CASSPETGTYEQYF
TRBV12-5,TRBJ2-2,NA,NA,TGTGCCAGCACCATGGCGGGGAACACCGGGGAGCTGTTTTTT,CASTMAGNTGELFF
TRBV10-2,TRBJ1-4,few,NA,TGCGCCAGCAGTGAGTCCCCAGCAACTAATGAAAAACTGTTTTTT,CASSESPATNEKLFF
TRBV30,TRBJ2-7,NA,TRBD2,TGTGCCTGGAGGGGACTAGCGGGTCGAGTAGTGGGGTCCTACGAGCAGTACTTC,CAWRGLAGRVVGSYEQYF
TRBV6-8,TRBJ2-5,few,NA,TGTACCAGCCAAGGGGGGGATAAGAAGACCCAGTACTTC,CTSQGGDKKTQYF
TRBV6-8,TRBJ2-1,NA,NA,TGTGCCTTAAGGGAGAGCCCCTACAATGAGCAGTTCTTC,CALRESPYNEQFF
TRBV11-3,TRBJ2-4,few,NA,TGTGCCAGCAGCGGCGCGCGGGCCGGGGAAAACATTCAGTACTTC,CASSGARAGENIQYF
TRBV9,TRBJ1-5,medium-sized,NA,TGTGCCAGCAGCGTAGGAGTCCTCATGAATCAGCCCCAGCATTTT,CASSVGVLMNQPQHF
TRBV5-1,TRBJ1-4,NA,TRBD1,TGCGCCAGCAGCTTGCAGGGGGCAGCAACTAATGAAAAACTGTTTTTT,CASSLQGAATNEKLFF
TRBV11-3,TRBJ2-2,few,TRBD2,TGTGCCAGCAGCCCTACTAGCGTGAACACCGGGGAGCTGTTTTTT,CASSPTSVNTGELFF
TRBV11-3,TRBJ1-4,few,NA,TGTGCCAGCAGCTCCGACCTCGCAACTAATGAAAAACTGTTTTTT,CASSSDLATNEKLFF
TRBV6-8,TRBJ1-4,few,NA,TGTGCCAGCAGAGACAGCTGGGAGGAAAAACTGTTTTTT,CASRDSWEEKLFF
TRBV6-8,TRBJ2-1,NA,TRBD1,TGTGCCAGCAGTTCCCACCCCGGGACAGGGTACAATGAGCAGTTCTTC,CASSSHPGTGYNEQFF
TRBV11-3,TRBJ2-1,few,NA,TGTGCCAGCAGCCGGGACATCGGATTAGGTAATGAGCAGTTCTTC,CASSRDIGLGNEQFF
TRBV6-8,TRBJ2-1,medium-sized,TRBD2,TGTGCCAGCAGTCACTCTAGCGGGCCTTTCGATGAGCAGTTCTTC,CASSHSSGPFDEQFF
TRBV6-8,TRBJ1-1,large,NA,TGTGCCAGCAGTTTCCGGGCACAAGAAGCTTTCTTT,CASSFRAQEAFF
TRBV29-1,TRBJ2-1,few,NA,TGCAGCGCATATAATCCCCAGAGCTACAATGAGCAGTTCTTC,CSAYNPQSYNEQFF
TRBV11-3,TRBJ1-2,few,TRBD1,TGTGCCAGCAGCCCCCGGACAGGGAACACTGATGGCTACACCTTC,CASSPRTGNTDGYTF
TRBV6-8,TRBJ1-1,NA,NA,TGTGCCAGCAGTACTCCGATTAGGGGAGCGAACACTGAAGCTTTCTTT,CASSTPIRGANTEAFF
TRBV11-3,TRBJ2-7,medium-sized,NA,TGTGCCAGCAGCTCCGGAGGGCTAGCGAGAGGCGAGCAGTACTTC,CASSSGGLARGEQYF
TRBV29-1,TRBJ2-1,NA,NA,TGCAGCGTCAACACAGGAAGCTCCTACAATGAGCAGTTCTTC,CSVNTGSSYNEQFF
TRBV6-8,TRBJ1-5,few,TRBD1,TGTGCCAGCAGTGAGACAGGGGATAGCAATCAGCCCCAGCATTTT,CASSETGDSNQPQHF
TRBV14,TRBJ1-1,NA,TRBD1,TGTGCCAGCAGCCGAGGGATGGGGACAGATGCTTTCTTT,CASSRGMGTDAFF
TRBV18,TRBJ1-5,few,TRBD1,TGTGCCAGCTCACTTGGGACAGACCATCAGCCCCAGCATTTT,CASSLGTDHQPQHF
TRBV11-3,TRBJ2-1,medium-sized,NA,TGTGCCAGCAGCTTAGTACCGGGGCACGATGAGCAGTTCTTC,CASSLVPGHDEQFF
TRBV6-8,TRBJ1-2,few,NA,TGTGCCAGCAGTTACGCTTCTGCCTATGGCTACACCTTC,CASSYASAYGYTF